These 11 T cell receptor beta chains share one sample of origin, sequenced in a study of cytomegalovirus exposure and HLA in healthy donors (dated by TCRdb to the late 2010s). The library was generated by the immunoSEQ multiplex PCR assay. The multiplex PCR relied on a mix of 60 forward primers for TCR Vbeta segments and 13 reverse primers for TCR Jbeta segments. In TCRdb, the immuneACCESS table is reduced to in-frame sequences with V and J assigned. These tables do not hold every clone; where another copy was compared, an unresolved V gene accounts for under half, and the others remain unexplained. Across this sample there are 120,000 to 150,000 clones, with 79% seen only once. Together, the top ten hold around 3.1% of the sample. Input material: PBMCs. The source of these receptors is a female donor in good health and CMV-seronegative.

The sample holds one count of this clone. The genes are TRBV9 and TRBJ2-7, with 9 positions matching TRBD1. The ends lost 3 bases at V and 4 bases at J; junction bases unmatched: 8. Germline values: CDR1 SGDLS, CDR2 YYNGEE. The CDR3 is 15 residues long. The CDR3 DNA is TGTGCCAGCAGCGCCTACCCGGGACAGGGTTACGAGCAGTACTTC. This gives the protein CASSAYPGQGYEQYF.

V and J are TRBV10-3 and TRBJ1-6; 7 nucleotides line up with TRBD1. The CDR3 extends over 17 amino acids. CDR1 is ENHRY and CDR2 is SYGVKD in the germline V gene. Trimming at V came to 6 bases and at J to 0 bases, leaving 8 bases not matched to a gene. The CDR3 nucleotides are TGTGCCATCAGAAGTACGACAGGGAGCTCCTATAATTCACCCCTCCACTTT. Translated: CAIRSTTGSSYNSPLHF.

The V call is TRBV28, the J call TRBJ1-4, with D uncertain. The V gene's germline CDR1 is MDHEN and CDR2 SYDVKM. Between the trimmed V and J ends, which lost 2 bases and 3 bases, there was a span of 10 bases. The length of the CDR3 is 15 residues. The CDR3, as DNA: TGTGCCAGCAGTTTAGCCCAGACACCTAATGAAAAACTGTTTTTT. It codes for CASSLAQTPNEKLFF.

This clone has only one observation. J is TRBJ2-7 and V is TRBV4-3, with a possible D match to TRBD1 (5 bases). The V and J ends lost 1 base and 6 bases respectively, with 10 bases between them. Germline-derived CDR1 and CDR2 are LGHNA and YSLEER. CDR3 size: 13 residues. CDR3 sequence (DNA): TGCGCCAGCAGCCAAGTACAGGAGAGCGAGCAGTACTTC. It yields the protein CASSQVQESEQYF.

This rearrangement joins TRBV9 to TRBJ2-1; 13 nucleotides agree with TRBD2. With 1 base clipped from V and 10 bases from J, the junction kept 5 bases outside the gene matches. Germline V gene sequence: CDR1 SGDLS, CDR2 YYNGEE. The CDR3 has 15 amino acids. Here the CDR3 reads CASSVIGLAGEEQFF. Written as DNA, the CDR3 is TGTGCCAGCAGCGTAATCGGACTAGCGGGAGAAGAGCAGTTCTTC.

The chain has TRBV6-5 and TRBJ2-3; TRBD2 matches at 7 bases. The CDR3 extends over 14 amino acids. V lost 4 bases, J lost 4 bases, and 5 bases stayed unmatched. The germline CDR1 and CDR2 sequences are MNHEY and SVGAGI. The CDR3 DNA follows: TGTGCCAGCAGTTCGGGGGGTAAGGCAGATACGCAGTATTTT. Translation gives CASSSGGKADTQYF.

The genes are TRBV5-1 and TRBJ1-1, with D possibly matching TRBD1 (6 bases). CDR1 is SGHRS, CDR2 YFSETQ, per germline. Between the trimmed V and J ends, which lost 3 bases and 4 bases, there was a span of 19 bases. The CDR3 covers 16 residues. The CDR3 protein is CASSWGPRGWSTEAFF. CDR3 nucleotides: TGCGCCAGCAGCTGGGGGCCCAGGGGATGGAGCACTGAAGCTTTCTTT.

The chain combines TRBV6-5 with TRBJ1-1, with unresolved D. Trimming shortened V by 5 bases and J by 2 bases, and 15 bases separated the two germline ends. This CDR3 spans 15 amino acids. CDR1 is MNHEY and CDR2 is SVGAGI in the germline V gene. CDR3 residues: CASSIGLGSNTEAFF. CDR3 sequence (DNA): TGTGCCAGCAGTATAGGCCTCGGTAGCAACACTGAAGCTTTCTTT.

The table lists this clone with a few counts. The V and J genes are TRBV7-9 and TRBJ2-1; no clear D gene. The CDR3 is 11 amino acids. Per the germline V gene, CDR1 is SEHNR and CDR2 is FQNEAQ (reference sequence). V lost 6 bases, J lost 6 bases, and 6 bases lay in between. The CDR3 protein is CASSYSNEQFF. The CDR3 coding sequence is TGTGCCAGCAGTTACAGCAATGAGCAGTTCTTC. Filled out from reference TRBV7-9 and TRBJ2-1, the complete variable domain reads DTGVSQNPRHKITKRGQNVTFRCDPISEHNRLYWYRQTLGQGPEFLTYFQNEAQLEKSRLLSDRFSAERPKGSFSTLEIQRTEQGDSAMYLCASSYSNEQFFGPGTRLTVL.

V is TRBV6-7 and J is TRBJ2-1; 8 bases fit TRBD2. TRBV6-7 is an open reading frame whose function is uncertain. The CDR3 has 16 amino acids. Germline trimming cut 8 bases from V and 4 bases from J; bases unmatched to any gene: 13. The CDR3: CASSLGGTREYNEQFF. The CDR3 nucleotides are TGTGCCAGCTCCCTAGGCGGGACTAGGGAGTACAATGAGCAGTTCTTC.

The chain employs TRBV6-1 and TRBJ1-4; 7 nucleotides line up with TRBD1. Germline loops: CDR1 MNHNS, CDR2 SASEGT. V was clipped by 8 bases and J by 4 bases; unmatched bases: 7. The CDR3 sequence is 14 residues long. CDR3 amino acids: CASANRGLNEKLFF. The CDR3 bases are TGTGCCAGCGCGAACAGGGGTCTTAATGAAAAACTGTTTTTT.